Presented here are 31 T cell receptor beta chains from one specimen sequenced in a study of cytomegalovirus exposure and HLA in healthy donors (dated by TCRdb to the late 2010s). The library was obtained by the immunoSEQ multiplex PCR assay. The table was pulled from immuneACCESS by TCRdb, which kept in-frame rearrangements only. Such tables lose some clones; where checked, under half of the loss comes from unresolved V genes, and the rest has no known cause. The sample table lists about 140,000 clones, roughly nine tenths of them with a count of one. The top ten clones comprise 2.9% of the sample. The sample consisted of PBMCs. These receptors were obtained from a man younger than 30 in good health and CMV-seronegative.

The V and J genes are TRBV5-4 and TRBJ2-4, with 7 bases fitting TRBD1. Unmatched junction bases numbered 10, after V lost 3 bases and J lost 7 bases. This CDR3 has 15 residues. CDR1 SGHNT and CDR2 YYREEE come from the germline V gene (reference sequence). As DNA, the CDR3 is TGTGCCAGCAGCTCGACCGGACAGGTTGGGAACATTCAGTACTTC. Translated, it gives CASSSTGQVGNIQYF.

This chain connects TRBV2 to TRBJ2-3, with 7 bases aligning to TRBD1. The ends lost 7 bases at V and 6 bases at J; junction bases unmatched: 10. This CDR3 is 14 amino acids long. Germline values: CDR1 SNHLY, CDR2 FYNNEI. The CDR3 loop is CASNGDRWYDTQYF. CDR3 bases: TGTGCCAGCAACGGGGACAGATGGTATGATACGCAGTATTTT. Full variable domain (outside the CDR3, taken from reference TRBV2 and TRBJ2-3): EPEVTQTPSHQVTQMGQEVILRCVPISNHLYFYWYRQILGQKVEFLVSFYNNEISEKSEIFDDQFSVERPDGSNFTLKIRSTKLEDSAMYFCASNGDRWYDTQYFGPGTRLTVL.

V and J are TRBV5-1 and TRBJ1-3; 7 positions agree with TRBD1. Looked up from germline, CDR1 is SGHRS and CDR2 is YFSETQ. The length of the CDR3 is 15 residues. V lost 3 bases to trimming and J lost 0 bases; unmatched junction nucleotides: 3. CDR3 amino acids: CASSSGTASGNTIYF. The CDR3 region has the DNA TGCGCCAGCAGCTCCGGGACAGCCTCTGGAAACACCATATATTTT.

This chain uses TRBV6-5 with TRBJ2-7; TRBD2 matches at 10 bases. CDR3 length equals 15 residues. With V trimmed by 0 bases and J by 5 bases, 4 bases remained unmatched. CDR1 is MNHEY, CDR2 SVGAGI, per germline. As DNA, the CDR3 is TGTGCCAGCAGTTACTCGCTAGCGGGAGTAAACGAGCAGTACTTC. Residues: CASSYSLAGVNEQYF.

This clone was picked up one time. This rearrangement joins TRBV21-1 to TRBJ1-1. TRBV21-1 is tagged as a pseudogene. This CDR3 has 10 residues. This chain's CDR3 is CASNSREAFF. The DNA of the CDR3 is TGTGCCAGCAATTCGCGTGAAGCTTTCTTT.

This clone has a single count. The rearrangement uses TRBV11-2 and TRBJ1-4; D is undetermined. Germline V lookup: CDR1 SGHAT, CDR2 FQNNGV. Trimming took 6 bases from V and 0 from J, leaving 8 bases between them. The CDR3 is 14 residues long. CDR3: CASSQVATNEKLFF. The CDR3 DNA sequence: TGTGCCAGCAGTCAGGTTGCAACTAATGAAAAACTGTTTTTT. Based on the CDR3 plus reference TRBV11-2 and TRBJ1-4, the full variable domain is EAGVAQSPRYKIIEKRQSVAFWCNPISGHATLYWYQQILGQGPKLLIQFQNNGVVDDSQLPKDRFSAERLKGVDSTLKIQPAKLEDSAVYLCASSQVATNEKLFFGSGTQLSVL.

This CDR3 is CASSLNIGANYGYTF. DNA for the CDR3: TGTGCCAGCAGCTTAAATATAGGAGCTAACTATGGCTACACCTTC. V usage is TRBV7-8 and J usage is TRBJ1-2; D is uncertain. Per germline, CDR1 SGHVS and CDR2 FQNEAQ. The germline V and J ends were trimmed by 2 bases and 0 bases, with 10 bases remaining between them. The CDR3 covers 15 residues.

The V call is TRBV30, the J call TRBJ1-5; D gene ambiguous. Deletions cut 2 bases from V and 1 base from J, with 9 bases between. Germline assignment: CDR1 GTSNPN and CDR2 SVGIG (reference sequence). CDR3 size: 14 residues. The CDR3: CAWSSGISNQPQHF. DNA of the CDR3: TGTGCCTGGAGTTCGGGGATCAGCAATCAGCCCCAGCATTTT.

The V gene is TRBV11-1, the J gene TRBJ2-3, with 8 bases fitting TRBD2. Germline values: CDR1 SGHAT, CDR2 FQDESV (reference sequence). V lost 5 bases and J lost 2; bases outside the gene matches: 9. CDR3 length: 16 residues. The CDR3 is CASSNRAGGHTDTQYF. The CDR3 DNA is TGTGCCAGCAGCAACCGGGCGGGGGGCCACACAGATACGCAGTATTTT. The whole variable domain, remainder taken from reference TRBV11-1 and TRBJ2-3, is EAEVAQSPRYKITEKSQAVAFWCDPISGHATLYWYRQILGQGPELLVQFQDESVVDDSQLPKDRFSAERLKGVDSTLKIQPAELGDSAMYLCASSNRAGGHTDTQYFGPGTRLTVL.

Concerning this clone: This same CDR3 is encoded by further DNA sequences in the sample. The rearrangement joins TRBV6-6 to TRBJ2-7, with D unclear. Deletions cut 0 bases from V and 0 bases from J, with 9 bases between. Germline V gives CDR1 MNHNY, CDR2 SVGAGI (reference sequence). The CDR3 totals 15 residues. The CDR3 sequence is CASSYSNPSSYEQYF. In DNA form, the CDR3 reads TGTGCCAGCAGTTACTCTAATCCGAGCTCCTACGAGCAGTACTTC.

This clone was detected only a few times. The CDR3 protein is CASSVAPSGNTIYF. Written as DNA, the CDR3 is TGTGCCAGCAGCGTAGCTCCCTCTGGAAACACCATATATTTT. The gene calls are TRBV9 and TRBJ1-3; unclear D gene. V was clipped by 0 bases and J by 0 bases, with 4 bases between them. The CDR3 spans 14 residues. Germline V gene lookup returns CDR1 SGDLS and CDR2 YYNGEE.

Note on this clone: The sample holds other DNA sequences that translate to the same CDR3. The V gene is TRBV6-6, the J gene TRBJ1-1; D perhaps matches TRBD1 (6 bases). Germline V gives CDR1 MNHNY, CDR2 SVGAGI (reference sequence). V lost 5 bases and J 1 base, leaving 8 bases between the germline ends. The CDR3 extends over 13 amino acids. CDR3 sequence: CASSPQGNTEAFF. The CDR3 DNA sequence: TGTGCCAGCAGTCCACAGGGGAACACTGAAGCTTTCTTT.

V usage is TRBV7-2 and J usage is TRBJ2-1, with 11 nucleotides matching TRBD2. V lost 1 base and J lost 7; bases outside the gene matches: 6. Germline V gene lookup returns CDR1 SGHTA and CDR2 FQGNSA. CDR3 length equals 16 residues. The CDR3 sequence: CASSLVRTSGGNEQFF. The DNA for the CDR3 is TGTGCCAGCAGCTTAGTTCGTACTAGCGGGGGTAATGAGCAGTTCTTC.

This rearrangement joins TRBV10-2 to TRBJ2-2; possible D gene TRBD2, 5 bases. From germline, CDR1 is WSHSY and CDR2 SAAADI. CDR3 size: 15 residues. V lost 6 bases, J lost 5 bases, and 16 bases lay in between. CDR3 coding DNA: TGCGCCAGCAGGCCGGGCCTAAGAGGGACCGGGGAGCTGTTTTTT. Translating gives CASRPGLRGTGELFF.

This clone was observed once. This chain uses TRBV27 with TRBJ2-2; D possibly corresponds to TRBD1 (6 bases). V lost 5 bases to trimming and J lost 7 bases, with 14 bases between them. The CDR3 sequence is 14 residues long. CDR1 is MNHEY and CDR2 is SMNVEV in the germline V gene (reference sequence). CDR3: CASSPQGRSGELFF. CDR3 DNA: TGTGCCAGCAGTCCCCAGGGGCGGAGCGGGGAGCTGTTTTTT.

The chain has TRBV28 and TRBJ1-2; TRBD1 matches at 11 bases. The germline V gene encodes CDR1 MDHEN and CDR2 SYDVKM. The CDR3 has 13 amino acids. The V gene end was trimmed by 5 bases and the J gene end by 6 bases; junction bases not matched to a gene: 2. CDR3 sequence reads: CASSPGQGDGYTF. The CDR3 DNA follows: TGTGCCAGCAGTCCGGGACAGGGGGATGGCTACACCTTC.

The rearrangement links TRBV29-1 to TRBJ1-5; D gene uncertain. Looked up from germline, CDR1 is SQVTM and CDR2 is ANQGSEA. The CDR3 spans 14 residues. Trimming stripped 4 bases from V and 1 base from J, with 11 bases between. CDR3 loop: CSVAGGPSNQPQHF. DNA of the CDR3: TGCAGCGTTGCGGGTGGTCCAAGCAATCAGCCCCAGCATTTT.

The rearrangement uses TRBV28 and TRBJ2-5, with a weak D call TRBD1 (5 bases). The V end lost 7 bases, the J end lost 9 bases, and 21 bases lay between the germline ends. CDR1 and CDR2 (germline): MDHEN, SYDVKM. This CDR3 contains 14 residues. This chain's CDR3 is CASNDGALSWAQYF. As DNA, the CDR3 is TGTGCCAGCAACGATGGGGCCCTATCTTGGGCCCAGTACTTC.

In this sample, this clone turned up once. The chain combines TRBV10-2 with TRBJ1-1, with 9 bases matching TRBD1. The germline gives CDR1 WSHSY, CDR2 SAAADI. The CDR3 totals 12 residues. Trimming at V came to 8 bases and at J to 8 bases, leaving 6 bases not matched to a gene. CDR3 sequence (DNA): TGCGCCAGCCAGGACAGGGGTCGAGAAGCTTTCTTT. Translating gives CASQDRGREAFF.

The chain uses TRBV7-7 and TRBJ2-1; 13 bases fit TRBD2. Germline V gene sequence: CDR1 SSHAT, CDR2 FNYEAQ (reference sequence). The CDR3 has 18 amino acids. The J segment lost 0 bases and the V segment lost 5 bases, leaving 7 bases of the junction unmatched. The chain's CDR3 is CASSPGLAGASSYNEQFF. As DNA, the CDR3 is TGTGCCAGCAGCCCCGGACTAGCGGGGGCCAGCTCCTACAATGAGCAGTTCTTC. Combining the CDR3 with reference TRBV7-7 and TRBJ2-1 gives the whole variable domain GAGVSQSPRYKVTKRGQDVTLRCDPISSHATLYWYQQALGQGPEFLTYFNYEAQPDKSGLPSDRFSAERPEGSISTLTIQRTEQRDSAMYRCASSPGLAGASSYNEQFFGPGTRLTVL.

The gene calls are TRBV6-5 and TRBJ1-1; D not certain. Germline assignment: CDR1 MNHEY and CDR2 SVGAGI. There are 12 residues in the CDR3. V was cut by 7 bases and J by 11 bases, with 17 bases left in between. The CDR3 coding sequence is TGTGCCAGCAACAATCCGGGTCAAGAGGCTTTCTTT. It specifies CASNNPGQEAFF.

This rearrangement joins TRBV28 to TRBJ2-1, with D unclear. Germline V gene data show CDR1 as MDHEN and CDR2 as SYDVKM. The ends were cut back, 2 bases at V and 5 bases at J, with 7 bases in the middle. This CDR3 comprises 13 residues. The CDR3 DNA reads TGTGCCAGCAGTTTAGGAGTAAACAATGAGCAGTTCTTC. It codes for CASSLGVNNEQFF.

This CDR3 reads CASLGLSGEQFF. In DNA, the CDR3 is TGTGCCAGCTTGGGACTATCCGGTGAGCAGTTCTTC. This chain uses TRBV2 with TRBJ2-1, with 7 bases matching TRBD2. V was pared by 8 bases and J by 9 bases, with 7 bases of the junction left unmatched. CDR3 length: 12 residues. Germline V lookup: CDR1 SNHLY, CDR2 FYNNEI.

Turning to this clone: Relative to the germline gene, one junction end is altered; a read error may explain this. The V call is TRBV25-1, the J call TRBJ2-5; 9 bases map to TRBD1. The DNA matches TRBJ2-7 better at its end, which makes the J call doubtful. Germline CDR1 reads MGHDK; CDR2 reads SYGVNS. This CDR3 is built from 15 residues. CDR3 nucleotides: TGTGCCAGCAGCGAATTCCGGGACAGGGCCTACGAGCAGTACTTC. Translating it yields CASSEFRDRAYEQYF.

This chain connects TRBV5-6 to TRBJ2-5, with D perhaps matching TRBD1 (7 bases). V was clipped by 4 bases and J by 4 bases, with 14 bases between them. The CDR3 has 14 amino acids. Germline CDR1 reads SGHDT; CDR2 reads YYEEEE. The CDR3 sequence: CASSGRDSRETQYF. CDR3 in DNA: TGTGCCAGCAGCGGGCGGGACAGTAGAGAGACCCAGTACTTC.

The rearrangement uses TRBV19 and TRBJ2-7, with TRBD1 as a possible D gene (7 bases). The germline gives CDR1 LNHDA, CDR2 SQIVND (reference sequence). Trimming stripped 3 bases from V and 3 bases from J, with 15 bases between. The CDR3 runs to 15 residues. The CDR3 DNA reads TGTGCCAGTAGTATCATGGGCAGGGGGGACTACGAGCAGTACTTC. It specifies CASSIMGRGDYEQYF.

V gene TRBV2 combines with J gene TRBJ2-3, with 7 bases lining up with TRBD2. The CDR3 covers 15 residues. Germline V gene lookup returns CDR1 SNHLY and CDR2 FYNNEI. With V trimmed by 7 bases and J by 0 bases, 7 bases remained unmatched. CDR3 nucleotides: TGTGCCAGCACCGCTTGGCGGGAGAGCACAGATACGCAGTATTTT. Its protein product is CASTAWRESTDTQYF.

The CDR3 bases are TGTGCCAGCAGCCTGGGGACTAGCCTCAACGAGCAGTACTTC. Amino acids: CASSLGTSLNEQYF. The chain combines TRBV5-6 with TRBJ2-7; 9 positions agree with TRBD2. V shed 4 bases and J 5 bases; nucleotides not matched to a gene: 7. This CDR3 is 14 amino acids long. CDR1 is SGHDT and CDR2 is YYEEEE in the germline V gene.

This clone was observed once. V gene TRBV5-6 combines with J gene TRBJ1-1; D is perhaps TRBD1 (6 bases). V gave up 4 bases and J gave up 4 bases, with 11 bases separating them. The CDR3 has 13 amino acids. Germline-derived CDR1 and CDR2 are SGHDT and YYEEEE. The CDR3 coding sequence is TGTGCCAGCAGCCTTAGACAGGCCACTGAAGCTTTCTTT. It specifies CASSLRQATEAFF. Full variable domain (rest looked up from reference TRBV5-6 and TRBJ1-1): DAGVTQSPTHLIKTRGQQVTLRCSPKSGHDTVSWYQQALGQGPQFIFQYYEEEERQRGNFPDRFSGHQFPNYSSELNVNALLLGDSALYLCASSLRQATEAFFGQGTRLTVV.

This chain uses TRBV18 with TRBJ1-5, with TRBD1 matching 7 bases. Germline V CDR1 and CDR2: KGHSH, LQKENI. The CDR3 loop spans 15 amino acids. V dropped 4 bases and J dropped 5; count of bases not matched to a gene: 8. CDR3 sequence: CASSLQGMGYQPQHF. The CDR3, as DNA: TGTGCCAGCTCACTACAGGGGATGGGGTATCAGCCCCAGCATTTT.

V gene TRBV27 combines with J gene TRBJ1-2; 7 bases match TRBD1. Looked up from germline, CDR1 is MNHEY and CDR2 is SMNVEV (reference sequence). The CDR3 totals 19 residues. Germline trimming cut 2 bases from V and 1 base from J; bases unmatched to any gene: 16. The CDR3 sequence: CASSLLKGDPGQHNYGYTF. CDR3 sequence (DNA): TGTGCCAGCAGTTTACTTAAGGGGGATCCGGGACAGCATAACTATGGCTACACCTTC.